The clone carrying this T cell receptor beta chain has a handful of counts. Germline V gene data show CDR1 as MNHEY and CDR2 as SVGAGI. This CDR3 has 13 amino acids. J was trimmed by 5 bases and V by 5 bases; bases with no gene match: 6. This entry comes from a study of blood T cell repertoires in COVID-19. Study at large: COVID-19 samples, acute and convalescent, were from the United States, Italy and Spain.

Original processing methods: Reference gene primer amplification yielded estimated nucleated cell counts. Clones were sequenced by immunoSEQ multiplex PCR, and TCRdb holds only the in-frame ones, with some missing. That table furnishes V, J and clone size, whereas the DNA furnished D and trimming. The profile shows 170,000 or so clones, roughly 90% of them singletons. Material: peripheral blood. This clonotype was obtained from a man aged 45-65 years with acute or convalescent COVID-19. The rearrangement uses TRBV6-5 and TRBJ2-7; TRBD1 agrees at 7 bases. The CDR3 DNA sequence: TGTGCCAGCAGTATACAGGGGAAGGACGAGCAGTACGTC. Protein product: CASSIQGKDEQYV.